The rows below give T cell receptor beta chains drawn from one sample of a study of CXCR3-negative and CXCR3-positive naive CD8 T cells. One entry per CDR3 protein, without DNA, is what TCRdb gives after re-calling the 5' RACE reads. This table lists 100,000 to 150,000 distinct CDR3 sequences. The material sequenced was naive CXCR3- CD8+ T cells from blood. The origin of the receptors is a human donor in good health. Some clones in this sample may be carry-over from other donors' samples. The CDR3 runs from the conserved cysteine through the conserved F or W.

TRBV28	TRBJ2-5	CASRSQGRGDRETQYF
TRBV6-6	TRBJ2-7	CASTDDVLAGGPNSYEQYF
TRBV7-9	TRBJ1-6	CASSTDRAPSPLHF
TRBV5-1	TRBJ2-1	CASSLGLALYNEQFF
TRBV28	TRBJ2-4	CASSLMAAGLPNIQYF
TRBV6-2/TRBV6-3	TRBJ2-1	CASSYSLAYNEQFF
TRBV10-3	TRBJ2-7	CAISASHWDEQYF
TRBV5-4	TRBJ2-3	CASSRRSGGMDTQYF
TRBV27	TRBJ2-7	CASSFGTSGSSYEQYF
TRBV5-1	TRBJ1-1	CASSLGTGASEPEAFF
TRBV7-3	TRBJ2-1	CASSSIGGTDYNEQFF
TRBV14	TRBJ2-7	CASSQVAGGPYEQYF
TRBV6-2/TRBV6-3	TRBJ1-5	CASSYSGGNQPQHF
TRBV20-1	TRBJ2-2	CSARPRGTGELFF
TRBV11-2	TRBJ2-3	CASSLGGGPDTQYF
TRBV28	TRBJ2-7	CASSALGAGASYEQYF
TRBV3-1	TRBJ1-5	CASSQARVFQPQHF
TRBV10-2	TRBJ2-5	CASDNRMTEQETQYF